This T cell receptor (beta chain) was identified during a study of blood T cell repertoires in COVID-19 (dated by TCRdb to 2020 to 2022). Study-level background: Collaborator samples came from the United States, Italy and Spain and covered acute and convalescent phases of COVID-19. The material from the prospective study consisted of cDNA or gDNA derived from T cells, B-cell-depleted T cells, or PBMCs. Deeply sampled blood TCRbeta repertoires from subjects exposed to, actively infected with, or recovered from COVID-19 were included in the dataset. The repertoires were made available in a free public database intended to serve as a resource for research on the immune response to SARS-CoV-2. Samples were obtained from the ongoing ImmuneRACE study (first 160 participants) and from 1,200 or so subjects provided by 6 global collaborators. Sample metadata almost always included a de-identified subject ID, COVID-19 status, age in years and sex. Where available, HLA class I and class II types were obtained from metadata supplied by the sample provider rather than from assay-based typing. General findings and caveats noted by the study authors: The amount of clinical and demographic metadata varied by source and participant and was provided uncurated.

The germline V gene (reference sequence) supplies CDR1 LGHDT and CDR2 YNNKEL. V loses 1 base of germline sequence and J loses 4 bases, and the interval between the two ends is 15 bases. Taken from cysteine to phenylalanine, the CDR3 has 16 residues. The kept DNA is CDR3 alone, 48 bases in frame from the first base. The immunoSEQ Assay, a bias-controlled multiplex PCR, was used to amplify TCRbeta CDR3 regions from genomic DNA. Per the source publication's procedure: The number of nucleated cells in each sample was estimated by amplification of reference gene primers within the assay. To quantify the absolute abundance of each unique TCRbeta CDR3 rearrangement, sequence reads were collapsed and filtered. For each sample, productive Simpson clonality was calculated by taking the square root of Simpson's diversity index across productive rearrangements. TCRdb retrieved this table from immuneACCESS and kept in-frame rearrangements only. Not all clones are present; in checked studies, unresolved V genes account for under half, and no reason is known for the remainder. V, J and clone size were drawn from that table, and D and trimming were deduced from the DNA. The sample table lists more than 60,000 clones, about nine tenths of them with a count of one. Less than 55% of the sample goes to the ten largest clones.

At one collaborating source in Seattle, patients were enrolled during active infection and were followed longitudinally through the course of disease. The collaborating institutions used their own protocols to collect whole blood in K2EDTA tubes. For TCRbeta analysis, collaborators shipped samples in one of three forms: frozen whole blood, isolated PBMCs, or DNA extracted from either of those sample types. To note about this clone: It lacks a known antigen. No clone much larger than this one lies a single base away; base qualities are absent.

The sample taken for sequencing was peripheral blood. The source of this sequence is a woman between 55 and 75 years old with COVID-19, enrolled during active disease. The receptor chain draws on TRBV3-1 (or the pseudogene TRBV3-2) and TRBJ2-3; matching of 5 bases hints at TRBD2 as the D gene. The DNA reads TGTGCCAGCAGCCAAGCCCTCGGGAAGGACGCAGATACGCAGTATTTT. The encoded protein is CASSQALGKDADTQYF.